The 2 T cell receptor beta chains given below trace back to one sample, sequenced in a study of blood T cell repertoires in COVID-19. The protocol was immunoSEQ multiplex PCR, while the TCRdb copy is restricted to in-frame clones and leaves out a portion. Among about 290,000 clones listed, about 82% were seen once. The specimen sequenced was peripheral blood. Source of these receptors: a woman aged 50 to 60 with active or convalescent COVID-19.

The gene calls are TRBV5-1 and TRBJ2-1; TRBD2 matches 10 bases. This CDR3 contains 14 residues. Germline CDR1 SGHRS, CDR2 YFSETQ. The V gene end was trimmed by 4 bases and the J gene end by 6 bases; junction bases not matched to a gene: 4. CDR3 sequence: CASSPGLASNEQFF. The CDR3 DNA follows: TGCGCCAGCAGCCCGGGACTAGCGAGCAATGAGCAGTTCTTC.

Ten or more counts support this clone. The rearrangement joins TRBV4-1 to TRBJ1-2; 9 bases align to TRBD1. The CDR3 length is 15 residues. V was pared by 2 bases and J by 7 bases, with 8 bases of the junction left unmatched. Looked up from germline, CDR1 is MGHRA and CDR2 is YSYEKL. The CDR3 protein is CASSQISTGGSGYTF. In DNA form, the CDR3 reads TGCGCCAGCAGCCAAATCTCAACAGGGGGCAGTGGCTACACCTTC.